This T cell receptor beta chain was captured by sequencing in a study of shared clonotypes between healthy human individuals. Only in-frame clones appear in the TCRdb table, and some are missing; sequencing was by immunoSEQ multiplex PCR. Here the sample spans about 2.4 million clones, around 94% being singletons. J gave up 2 bases and V 0 bases, and 11 bases lay outside the gene matches. There are 19 residues in the CDR3. Germline V lookup: CDR1 MGHRA, CDR2 YSYEKL. This chain uses TRBV4-1 with TRBJ2-5, with 11 bases identical to TRBD2. The clonotype was recovered from a man aged 18 to 30 in good health. The sample consisted of naive CD4+ T cells sorted from blood. Noted subset: CD45RA+ positively selected. The CDR3 region has the DNA TGCGCCAGCAGCCAAGAGGGCCCTAGCGGGAGGCCGCGACAAGAGACCCAGTACTTC. This gives the protein CASSQEGPSGRPRQETQYF.